Below, 21 T cell receptor beta chains from the same sample are listed, as sequenced in a study of cytomegalovirus exposure and HLA in healthy donors (dated by TCRdb to the late 2010s). Libraries were made using the immunoSEQ multiplex PCR assay. The multiplex PCR relied on a mix of 60 forward primers for TCR Vbeta segments and 13 reverse primers for TCR Jbeta segments. TCRdb limited this immuneACCESS table to in-frame rearrangements with V and J called. A share of clones is missing; checked studies link under half to unresolved V genes, and the rest is unexplained. Here the sample has roughly 150,000 clones; about two thirds occur a single time. The ten top clones hold 2.1% of the sample. Specimen: PBMCs. These receptors came from a woman aged 60 to 75 in good health and CMV-seropositive.

There are a few counts of this clone. V usage is TRBV9 and J usage is TRBJ2-7, with D maybe TRBD2 (6 bases). The CDR3 consists of 14 residues. Germline V gene lookup returns CDR1 SGDLS and CDR2 YYNGEE. Trimming took off 5 bases at V and 0 bases at J, with 12 bases between the two ends. The CDR3 DNA follows: TGTGCCAGCAGACCGGGACTTAGCTCCTACGAGCAGTACTTC. Translation gives CASRPGLSSYEQYF.

The V call is TRBV7-6, the J call TRBJ1-2; 11 nucleotides agree with TRBD1. CDR1 and CDR2 from the germline V gene are SGHVS and FNYEAQ. With V trimmed by 5 bases and J by 6 bases, 2 bases remained unmatched. The CDR3 has 13 residues. CDR3 region: CASSEDRGHGYTF. CDR3 DNA sequence: TGTGCCAGCAGCGAGGACAGGGGGCATGGCTACACCTTC.

This clone has a handful of counts. The chain is built from TRBV7-2 and TRBJ1-1, with D hard to call. The CDR3 consists of 16 residues. V dropped 6 bases and J dropped 0 bases, with 17 bases sitting between them. CDR1 and CDR2 (germline): SGHTA, FQGNSA. CDR3 sequence (DNA): TGTGCCAGCAGGTCAGGCCCCGGGGTCATGAACACTGAAGCTTTCTTT. It encodes CASRSGPGVMNTEAFF.

The J gene is TRBJ1-1, the V gene TRBV18, with a weak D call TRBD1 (6 bases). The V end was cut by 6 bases, the J end by 4 bases, with 18 bases between. The CDR3 spans 15 residues. Germline V gives CDR1 KGHSH, CDR2 LQKENI. For the CDR3, the DNA is TGTGCCAGCTCCCCGAACAGGGCAGAAGGCACTGAAGCTTTCTTT. Its translation: CASSPNRAEGTEAFF.

The chain couples TRBV28 to TRBJ2-4, with a weak D call TRBD2 (6 bases). V was pared by 10 bases and J by 1 base, with 14 bases between. The CDR3 is 14 residues long. From germline, CDR1 is MDHEN and CDR2 SYDVKM. The CDR3 region is CAIHGGNAKNIQYF. CDR3 sequence (DNA): TGTGCCATCCATGGCGGGAACGCCAAAAACATTCAGTACTTC. Complete variable domain (other parts from reference TRBV28 and TRBJ2-4): DVKVTQSSRYLVKRTGEKVFLECVQDMDHENMFWYRQDPGLGLRLIYFSYDVKMKEKGDIPEGYSVSREKKERFSLILESASTNQTSMYLCAIHGGNAKNIQYFGAGTRLSVL.

Only one count was recorded for this clone. The chain has TRBV27 and TRBJ1-5, with 8 bases matching TRBD1. Germline V lookup: CDR1 MNHEY, CDR2 SMNVEV (reference sequence). This CDR3 spans 14 amino acids. The V gene end was trimmed by 6 bases and the J gene end by 7 bases; junction bases not matched to a gene: 8. This CDR3 is CASRDRGASQPQHF. CDR3 DNA: TGTGCCAGCAGAGACAGGGGAGCCAGCCAGCCCCAGCATTTT.

The V gene is TRBV28, the J gene TRBJ1-1; D uncertain. Trimming took 3 bases from V and 5 from J, leaving 7 bases between them. The CDR3 has 12 residues. The germline V gene encodes CDR1 MDHEN and CDR2 SYDVKM. CDR3 DNA sequence: TGTGCCAGCAGTTTGGTACAAACTGAAGCTTTCTTT. Translation: CASSLVQTEAFF.

The V and J genes are TRBV5-8 and TRBJ2-3, with TRBD1 as a possible D gene (5 bases). Germline assignment: CDR1 SGHTS and CDR2 YDEGEE. Trimming stripped 6 bases from V and 4 bases from J, with 12 bases between. This CDR3 comprises 13 residues. The CDR3 spells CASNLQGADTQYF. The CDR3 region has the DNA TGTGCCAGCAACCTCCAGGGCGCAGATACGCAGTATTTT.

J is TRBJ1-2 and V is TRBV2, with a possible D match to TRBD1 (6 bases). The CDR3 is made up of 15 amino acids. Germline CDR1 SNHLY, CDR2 FYNNEI. The ends were cut back, 5 bases at V and 6 bases at J, with 19 bases in the middle. The CDR3 sequence is CASSRRQGAGDGYTF. In DNA, the CDR3 is TGTGCCAGCAGTCGGAGGCAGGGAGCAGGGGATGGCTACACCTTC.

This clone was found a few times. The chain uses TRBV6-1 and TRBJ2-1, with TRBD1 identical over 7 bases. The germline CDR1 and CDR2 sequences are MNHNS and SASEGT. The CDR3 has 15 amino acids. After removal of 10 bases from V and 5 bases from J, the junction contained 14 bases not matched to a gene. Written as DNA, the CDR3 is TGTGCCACCACCGTAAGGGACAGAGGTGACAATGAGCAGTTCTTC. The encoded protein is CATTVRDRGDNEQFF.

The table lists this clone with a count of one. The CDR3 is CASSFNTRGNQPQHF. As DNA, the CDR3 is TGTGCCAGCAGTTTCAACACGCGGGGCAATCAGCCCCAGCATTTT. This chain links TRBV28 with TRBJ1-5; D is unclear. From germline, CDR1 is MDHEN and CDR2 SYDVKM. Between the trimmed V and J ends, which lost 3 bases and 2 bases, there was a span of 11 bases. This CDR3 is built from 15 residues.

The V and J genes are TRBV5-1 and TRBJ2-5; TRBD2 agrees at 7 bases. Germline CDR1 reads SGHRS; CDR2 reads YFSETQ. With 2 bases clipped from V and 2 bases from J, the junction kept 9 bases outside the gene matches. The CDR3 contains 16 residues. The CDR3 DNA is TGCGCCAGCAGCTTTAGTACCGGCGGGAGACAAGAGACCCAGTACTTC. Its protein product is CASSFSTGGRQETQYF.

This clone was recorded once. The rearrangement joins TRBV27 to TRBJ2-7; D ambiguous. Trimming took 2 bases from V and 7 from J, leaving 12 bases between them. The CDR3 covers 13 residues. Germline values: CDR1 MNHEY, CDR2 SMNVEV (reference sequence). The CDR3 loop is CASSLRPPREQYF. CDR3 DNA sequence: TGTGCCAGCAGTTTAAGGCCTCCGAGGGAGCAGTACTTC.

V and J are TRBV7-2 and TRBJ1-4, with a tentative D call TRBD1 (5 bases). The CDR3 has 12 amino acids. Germline CDR1 and CDR2: SGHTA and FQGNSA. Trimming shortened V by 5 bases and J by 11 bases, and 12 bases separated the two germline ends. Here the CDR3 DNA reads TGTGCCAGCAGCATAATGGGGGGTAAACTGTTTTTT. It encodes CASSIMGGKLFF. Complete variable domain (other parts from reference TRBV7-2 and TRBJ1-4): GAGVSQSPSNKVTEKGKDVELRCDPISGHTALYWYRQSLGQGLEFLIYFQGNSAPDKSGLPSDRFSAERTGGSVSTLTIQRTQQEDSAVYLCASSIMGGKLFFGSGTQLSVL.

About this clone itself: Different DNA sequences within this sample yield the same CDR3. The chain uses TRBV5-1 and TRBJ1-2; 7 bases match TRBD1. This CDR3 has 15 amino acids. J lost 6 bases, V lost 0 bases, and 8 bases had no gene match. Germline values: CDR1 SGHRS, CDR2 YFSETQ. Here the CDR3 reads CASSLGAGGRDGYTF. The CDR3 coding sequence is TGCGCCAGCAGCTTGGGGGCAGGGGGGCGAGATGGCTACACCTTC.

On this clone: The sample holds other DNA sequences that translate to the same CDR3. The rearrangement uses TRBV18 and TRBJ1-1; the D gene is possibly TRBD1 (6 bases). CDR3 length equals 14 residues. Looked up from germline, CDR1 is KGHSH and CDR2 is LQKENI. V lost 6 bases and J lost 3, with 14 bases in between. CDR3 in amino acids: CASSPLQGDTEAFF. In DNA form, the CDR3 reads TGTGCCAGCTCCCCTTTACAGGGTGACACTGAAGCTTTCTTT.

CDR3 residues: CASSDREPGQGAYEQYF. The CDR3 DNA is TGTGCCAGCAGTGACCGCGAACCGGGACAGGGGGCTTACGAGCAGTACTTC. The chain links TRBV25-1 to TRBJ2-7, with 12 bases fitting TRBD1. With 3 bases clipped from V and 4 bases from J, the junction kept 10 bases outside the gene matches. This CDR3 comprises 17 residues. CDR1 is MGHDK and CDR2 is SYGVNS in the germline V gene.

Only a few counts were recorded for this clone. V and J are TRBV6-5 and TRBJ1-3; 8 bases map to TRBD1. The CDR3 is 14 residues long. J was trimmed by 3 bases and V by 7 bases; bases with no gene match: 5. The V gene's germline CDR1 is MNHEY and CDR2 SVGAGI. CDR3 coding DNA: TGTGCCAGCACCGACAGGGGAGTTGGAAACACCATATATTTT. Translating gives CASTDRGVGNTIYF.

The rearrangement uses TRBV27 and TRBJ2-1; the D gene is possibly TRBD2 (6 bases). The CDR3 sequence is 16 residues long. CDR1 is MNHEY, CDR2 SMNVEV, per germline (reference sequence). The ends were cut back, 3 bases at V and 5 bases at J, with 17 bases in the middle. The CDR3 reads CASSFTGLKNHNEQFF. CDR3 nucleotides: TGTGCCAGCAGTTTCACGGGACTCAAGAATCACAATGAGCAGTTCTTC.

The chain employs TRBV11-2 and TRBJ1-1; D is unclear. Trimming removed 0 bases from V and 1 base from J, with 9 bases in between. This CDR3 is built from 15 residues. Germline lookup yields CDR1 SGHAT and CDR2 FQNNGV. The CDR3: CASSLEAGTNTEAFF. CDR3 sequence (DNA): TGTGCCAGCAGCTTAGAAGCAGGAACGAACACTGAAGCTTTCTTT.

This clone occurred a few times. The chain carries TRBV7-9 and TRBJ1-2; 9 bases map to TRBD1. The germline CDR1 and CDR2 sequences are SEHNR and FQNEAQ (reference sequence). The CDR3 runs to 15 residues. V shed 3 bases and J 8 bases; nucleotides not matched to a gene: 10. The CDR3 is CASSFTGGVPGGYTF. Written as DNA, the CDR3 is TGTGCCAGCAGCTTTACAGGGGGCGTGCCGGGCGGCTACACCTTC.